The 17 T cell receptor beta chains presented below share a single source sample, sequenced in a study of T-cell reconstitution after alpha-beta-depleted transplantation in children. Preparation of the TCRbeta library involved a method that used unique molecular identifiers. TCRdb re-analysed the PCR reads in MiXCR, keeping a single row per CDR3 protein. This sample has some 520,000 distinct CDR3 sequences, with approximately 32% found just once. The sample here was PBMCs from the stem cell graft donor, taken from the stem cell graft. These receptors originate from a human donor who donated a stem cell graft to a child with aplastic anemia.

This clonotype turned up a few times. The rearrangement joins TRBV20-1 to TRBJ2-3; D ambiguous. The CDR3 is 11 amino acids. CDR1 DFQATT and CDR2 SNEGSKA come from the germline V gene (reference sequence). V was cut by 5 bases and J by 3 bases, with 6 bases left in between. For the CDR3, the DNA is TGCAGTGCTGGCTTAACAGATACGCAGTATTTT. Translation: CSAGLTDTQYF.

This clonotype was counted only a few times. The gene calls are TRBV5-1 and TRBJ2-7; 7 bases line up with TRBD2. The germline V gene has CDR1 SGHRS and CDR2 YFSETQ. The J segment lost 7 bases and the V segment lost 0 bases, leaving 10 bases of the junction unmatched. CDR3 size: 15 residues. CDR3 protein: CASSLDAGGIWEQYF. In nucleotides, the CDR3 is TGCGCCAGCAGCTTGGACGCCGGGGGGATATGGGAGCAGTACTTC.

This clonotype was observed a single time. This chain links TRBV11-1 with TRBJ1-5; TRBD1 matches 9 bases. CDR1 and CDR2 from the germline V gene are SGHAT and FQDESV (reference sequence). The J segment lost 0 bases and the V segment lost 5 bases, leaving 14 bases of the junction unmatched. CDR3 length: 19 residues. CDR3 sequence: CASSVGRTGAAYSNQPQHF. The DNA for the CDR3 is TGTGCCAGCAGCGTTGGCCGGACAGGGGCCGCTTATAGCAATCAGCCCCAGCATTTT.

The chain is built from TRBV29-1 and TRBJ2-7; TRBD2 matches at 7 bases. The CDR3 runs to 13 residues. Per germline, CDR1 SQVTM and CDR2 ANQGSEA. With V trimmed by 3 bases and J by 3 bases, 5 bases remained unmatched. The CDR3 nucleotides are TGCAGCGTTGAGGCGGCGGGGGTCTACGAGCAGTACTTC. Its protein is CSVEAAGVYEQYF.

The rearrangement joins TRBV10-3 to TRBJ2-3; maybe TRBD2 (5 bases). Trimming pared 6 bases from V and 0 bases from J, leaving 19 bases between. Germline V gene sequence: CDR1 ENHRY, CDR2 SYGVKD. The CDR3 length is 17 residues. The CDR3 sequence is CAIREVSGLSSTDTQYF. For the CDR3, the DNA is TGTGCCATCAGGGAGGTTTCTGGGTTATCTAGCACAGATACGCAGTATTTT.

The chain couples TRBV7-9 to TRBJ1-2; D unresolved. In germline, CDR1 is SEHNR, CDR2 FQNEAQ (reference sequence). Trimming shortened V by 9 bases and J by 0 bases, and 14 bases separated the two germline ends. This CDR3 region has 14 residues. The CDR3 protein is CASTTEYANYGYTF. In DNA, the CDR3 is TGTGCCAGTACTACGGAATACGCTAACTATGGCTACACCTTC.

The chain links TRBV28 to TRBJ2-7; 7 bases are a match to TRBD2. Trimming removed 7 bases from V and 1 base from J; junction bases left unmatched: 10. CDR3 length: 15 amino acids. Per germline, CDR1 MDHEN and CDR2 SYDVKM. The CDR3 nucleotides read TGTGCCAGCACCTCTCGGGGAGCGGGATCCTACGAGCAGTACTTC. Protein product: CASTSRGAGSYEQYF.

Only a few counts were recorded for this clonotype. The CDR3 spells CASSLGDRGYEQYF. The CDR3 nucleotides are TGTGCCAGCAGCTTAGGAGACAGGGGTTACGAGCAGTACTTC. The chain has TRBV7-3 and TRBJ2-7; TRBD1 matches 8 bases. This CDR3 region has 14 residues. Trimming at V came to 2 bases and at J to 4 bases, leaving 4 bases not matched to a gene. Germline CDR1 is SGHTA and CDR2 is FQGTGA.

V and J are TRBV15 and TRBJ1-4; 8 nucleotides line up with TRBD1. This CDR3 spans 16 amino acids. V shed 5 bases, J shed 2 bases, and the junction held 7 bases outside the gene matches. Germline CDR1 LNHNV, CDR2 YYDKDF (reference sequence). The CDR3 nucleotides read TGTGCCACCAGCGGAGGAGACAGGGGCACTAATGAAAAACTGTTTTTT. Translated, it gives CATSGGDRGTNEKLFF.

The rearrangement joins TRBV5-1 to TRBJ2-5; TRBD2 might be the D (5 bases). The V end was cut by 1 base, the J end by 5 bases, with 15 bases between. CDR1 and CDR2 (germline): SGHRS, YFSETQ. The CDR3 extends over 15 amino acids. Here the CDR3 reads CASSLFGGSRETQYF. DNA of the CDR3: TGCGCCAGCAGCTTGTTTGGAGGATCGAGGGAGACCCAGTACTTC.

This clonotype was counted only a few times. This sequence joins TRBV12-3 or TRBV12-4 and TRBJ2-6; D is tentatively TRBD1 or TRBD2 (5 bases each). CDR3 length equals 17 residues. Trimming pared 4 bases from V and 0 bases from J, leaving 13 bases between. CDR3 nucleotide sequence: TGTGCCAGCAGTTACAGTTCCGGGGCCTCTGGGGCCAACGTCCTGACTTTC. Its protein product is CASSYSSGASGANVLTF.

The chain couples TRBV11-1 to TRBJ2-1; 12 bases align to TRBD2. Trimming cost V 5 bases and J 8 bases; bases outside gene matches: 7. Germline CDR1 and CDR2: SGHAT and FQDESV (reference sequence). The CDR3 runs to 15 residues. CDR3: CASSAASGRVDEQFF. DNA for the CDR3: TGTGCCAGCAGCGCCGCTAGCGGGAGGGTCGATGAGCAGTTCTTC.

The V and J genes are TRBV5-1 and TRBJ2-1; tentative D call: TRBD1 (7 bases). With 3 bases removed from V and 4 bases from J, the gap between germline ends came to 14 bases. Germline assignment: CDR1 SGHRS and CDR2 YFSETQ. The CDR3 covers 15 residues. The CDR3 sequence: CASSSNQGGYNEQFF. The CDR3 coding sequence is TGCGCCAGCAGCTCTAATCAGGGGGGTTACAATGAGCAGTTCTTC.

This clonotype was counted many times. Written as DNA, the CDR3 is TGCAGTGCCCGGCCCTTCGGATATGGCTACACCTTC. Protein sequence: CSARPFGYGYTF. The chain links TRBV20-1 to TRBJ1-2, with D uncertain. Trimming stripped 6 bases from V and 5 bases from J, with 13 bases between. This CDR3 spans 12 amino acids. Looked up from germline, CDR1 is DFQATT and CDR2 is SNEGSKA (reference sequence).

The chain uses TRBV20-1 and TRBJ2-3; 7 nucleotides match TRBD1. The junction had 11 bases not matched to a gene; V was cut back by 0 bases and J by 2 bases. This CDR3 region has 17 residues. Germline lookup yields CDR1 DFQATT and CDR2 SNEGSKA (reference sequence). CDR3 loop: CSARESGTAPSTDTQYF. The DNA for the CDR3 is TGCAGTGCTAGAGAGTCCGGGACAGCTCCTTCCACAGATACGCAGTATTTT.

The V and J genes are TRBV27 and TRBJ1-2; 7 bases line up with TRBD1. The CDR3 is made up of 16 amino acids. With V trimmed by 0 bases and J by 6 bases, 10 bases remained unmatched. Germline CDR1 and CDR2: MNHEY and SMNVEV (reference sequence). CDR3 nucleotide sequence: TGTGCCAGCAGTTTATCGAGGTCGGGAGGGGGCCATGGCTACACCTTC. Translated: CASSLSRSGGGHGYTF.

Here the CDR3 reads CASTQQGRYEQYF. DNA of the CDR3: TGTGCCAGCACACAACAGGGTCGGTACGAGCAGTACTTC. The rearrangement joins TRBV6-6 to TRBJ2-7; D perhaps matches TRBD1 (6 bases). Germline CDR1 MNHNY, CDR2 SVGAGI (reference sequence). Deletions cut 7 bases from V and 4 bases from J, with 14 bases between. CDR3 size: 13 residues.